This T cell receptor (beta chain) came from a study of Ad26.COV2.S vaccination and SARS-CoV-2 variants. Study details: By the intramuscular route, Ad26.COV2.S was given once, or twice 56 days apart.

V was pared by 5 bases and J by 5 bases, with 8 bases of the junction left unmatched. The CDR3 runs to 15 residues. The V gene's germline CDR1 is SEHNR and CDR2 FQNEAQ (reference sequence). TCRdb's table, derived via immunoSEQ multiplex PCR, lists solely in-frame clones and lacks some. The sample includes approximately 480,000 clones, roughly 89% of them seen just once. Study-level findings and limits: Vaccinees and placebo recipients showed similar non-spike TCR breadth. Following vaccination, spike-specific CD8+ and CD4+ T cell responses reportedly exhibited substantial breadth.

Concerning this clone itself: Antigen unknown.

Treatment denoted: 15 to 20 received Ad26.COV2.S at low or high dose, single or two shots; a few received placebo; per-sample allocation not given. Material that was analyzed had been drawn on day 63 after the first vaccine or placebo injection. It was Wuhan-strain SARS-CoV-2 spike that the Ad26 vaccine vector expressed. Sequencing used peripheral blood, obtained in a trial of Ad26.COV2.S vaccine versus placebo. V usage is TRBV7-9 and J usage is TRBJ1-3; 8 nucleotides match TRBD1. This clonotype was obtained from a person aged 18-65 years who received the Ad26.COV2.S COVID-19 vaccine or a placebo. The CDR3 sequence: CASSAGQGLRNTIYF. DNA of the CDR3: TGTGCCAGCAGCGCCGGACAGGGTTTAAGAAACACCATATATTTT.